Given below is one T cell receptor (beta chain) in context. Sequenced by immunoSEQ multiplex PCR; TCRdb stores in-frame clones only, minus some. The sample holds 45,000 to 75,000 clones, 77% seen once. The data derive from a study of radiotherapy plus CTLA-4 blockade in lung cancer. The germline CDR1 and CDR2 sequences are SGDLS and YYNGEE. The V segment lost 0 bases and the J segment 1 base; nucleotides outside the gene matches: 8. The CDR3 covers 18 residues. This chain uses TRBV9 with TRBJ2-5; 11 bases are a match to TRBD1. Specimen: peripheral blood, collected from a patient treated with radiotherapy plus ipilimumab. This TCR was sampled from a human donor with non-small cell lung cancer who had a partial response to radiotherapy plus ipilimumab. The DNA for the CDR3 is TGTGCCAGCAGCGTAGACGGGGGGGGGACAGGGGGCCAAGAGACCCAGTACTTC. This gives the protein CASSVDGGGTGGQETQYF.